The T cell receptor beta chain under discussion was sequenced for a study of cytomegalovirus exposure and HLA in healthy donors. The CDR3 runs 16 residues. Trimming at V came to 0 bases and at J to 4 bases, leaving 5 bases not matched to a gene. Germline V CDR1 and CDR2: LGHNA, YNFKEQ. PCR involved 60 Vbeta and 13 Jbeta primers. This table comes from immunoSEQ multiplex PCR, and its TCRdb copy is limited to in-frame clones, with some not included. The table has 120,000 to 150,000 clones, approximately 76% seen once. The sequenced sample was PBMCs. The receptor's source is a man aged 40-50 years in good health and CMV-seronegative. The chain employs TRBV4-2 and TRBJ2-3; 9 bases are a match to TRBD1. The DNA of the CDR3 is TGTGCCAGCAGCCAAGATACAGGGGGCTTTGCAGATACGCAGTATTTT. Translated: CASSQDTGGFADTQYF.